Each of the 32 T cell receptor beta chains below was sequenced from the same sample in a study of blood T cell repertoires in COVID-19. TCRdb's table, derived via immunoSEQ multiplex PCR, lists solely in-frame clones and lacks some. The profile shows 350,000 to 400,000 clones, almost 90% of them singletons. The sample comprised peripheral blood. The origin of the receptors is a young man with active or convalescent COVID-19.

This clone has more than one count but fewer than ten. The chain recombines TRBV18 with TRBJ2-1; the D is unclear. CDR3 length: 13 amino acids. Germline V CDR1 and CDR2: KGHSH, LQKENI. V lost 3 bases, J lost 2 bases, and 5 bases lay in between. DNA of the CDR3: TGTGCCAGCTCACCCGACACCTACAATGAGCAGTTCTTC. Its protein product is CASSPDTYNEQFF.

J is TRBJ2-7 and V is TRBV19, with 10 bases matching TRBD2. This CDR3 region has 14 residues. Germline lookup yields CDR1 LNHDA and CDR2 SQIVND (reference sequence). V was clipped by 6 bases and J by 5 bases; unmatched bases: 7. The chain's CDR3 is CASRVTSGRNEQYF. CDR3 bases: TGTGCCAGTAGGGTGACTAGCGGGCGGAACGAGCAGTACTTC.

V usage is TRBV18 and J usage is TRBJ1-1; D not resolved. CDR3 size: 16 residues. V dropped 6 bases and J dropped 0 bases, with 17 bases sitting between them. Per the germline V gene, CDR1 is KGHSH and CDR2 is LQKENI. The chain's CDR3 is CASSSIGSSMNTEAFF. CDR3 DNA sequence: TGTGCCAGCTCCTCCATAGGGAGCAGTATGAACACTGAAGCTTTCTTT.

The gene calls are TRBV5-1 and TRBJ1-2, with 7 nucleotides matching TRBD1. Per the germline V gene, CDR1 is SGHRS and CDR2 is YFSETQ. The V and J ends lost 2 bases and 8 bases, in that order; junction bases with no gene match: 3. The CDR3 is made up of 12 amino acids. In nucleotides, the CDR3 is TGCGCCAGCAGCTTCCAGGGGGGCGGCTACACCTTC. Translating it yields CASSFQGGGYTF.

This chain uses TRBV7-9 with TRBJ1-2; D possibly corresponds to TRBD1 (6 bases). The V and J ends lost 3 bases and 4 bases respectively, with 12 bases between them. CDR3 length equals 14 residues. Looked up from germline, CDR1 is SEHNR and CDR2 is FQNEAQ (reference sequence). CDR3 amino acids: CASSFPRTVYGYTF. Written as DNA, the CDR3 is TGTGCCAGCAGCTTCCCCCGGACAGTCTATGGCTACACCTTC.

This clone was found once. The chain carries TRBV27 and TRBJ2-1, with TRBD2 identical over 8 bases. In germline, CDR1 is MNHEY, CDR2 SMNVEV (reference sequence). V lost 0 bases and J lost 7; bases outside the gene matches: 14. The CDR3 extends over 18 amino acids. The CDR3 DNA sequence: TGTGCCAGCAGTTTATCAACTCCCGGGACTAGAGTGGTAAATGAGCAGTTCTTC. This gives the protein CASSLSTPGTRVVNEQFF.

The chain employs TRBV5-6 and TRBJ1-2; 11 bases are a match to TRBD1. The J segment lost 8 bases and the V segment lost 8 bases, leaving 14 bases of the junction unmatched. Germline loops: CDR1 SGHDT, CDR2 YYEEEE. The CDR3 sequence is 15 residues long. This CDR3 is CASCRKDRGLSGYTF. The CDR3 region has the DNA TGTGCCAGTTGCAGGAAGGACAGGGGGCTAAGCGGCTACACCTTC.

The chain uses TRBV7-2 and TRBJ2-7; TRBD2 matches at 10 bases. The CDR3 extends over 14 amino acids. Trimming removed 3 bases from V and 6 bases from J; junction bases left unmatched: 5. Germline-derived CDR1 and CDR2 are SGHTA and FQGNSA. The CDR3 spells CASSFWTSGLEQYF. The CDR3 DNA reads TGTGCCAGCAGCTTCTGGACTAGCGGACTCGAGCAGTACTTC.

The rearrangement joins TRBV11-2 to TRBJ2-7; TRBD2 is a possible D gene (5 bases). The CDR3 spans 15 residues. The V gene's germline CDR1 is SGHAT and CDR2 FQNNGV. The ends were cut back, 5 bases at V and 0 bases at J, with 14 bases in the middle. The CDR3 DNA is TGTGCCAGCAGCCGAGGGCCATTTGTCTCCTACGAGCAGTACTTC. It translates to CASSRGPFVSYEQYF.

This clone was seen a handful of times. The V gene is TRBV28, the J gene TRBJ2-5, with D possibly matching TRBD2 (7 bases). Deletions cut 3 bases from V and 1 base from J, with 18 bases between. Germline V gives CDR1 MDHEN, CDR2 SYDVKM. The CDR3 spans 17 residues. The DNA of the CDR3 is TGTGCCAGCAGTTTGGGAGGAGGGCGGGGGCCCCAAGAGACCCAGTACTTC. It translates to CASSLGGGRGPQETQYF.

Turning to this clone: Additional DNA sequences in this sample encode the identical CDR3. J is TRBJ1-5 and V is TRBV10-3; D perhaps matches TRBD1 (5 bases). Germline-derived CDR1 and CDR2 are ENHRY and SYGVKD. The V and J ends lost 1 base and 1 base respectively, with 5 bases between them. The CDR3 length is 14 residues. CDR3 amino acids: CAISEWGSNQPQHF. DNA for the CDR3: TGTGCCATCAGTGAGTGGGGCAGCAATCAGCCCCAGCATTTT.

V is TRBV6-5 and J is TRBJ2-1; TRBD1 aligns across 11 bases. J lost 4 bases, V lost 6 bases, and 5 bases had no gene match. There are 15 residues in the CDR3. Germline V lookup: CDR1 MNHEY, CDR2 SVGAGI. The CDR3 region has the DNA TGTGCCAGCAGCCCGGACAGGGGGCCATACAATGAGCAGTTCTTC. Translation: CASSPDRGPYNEQFF.

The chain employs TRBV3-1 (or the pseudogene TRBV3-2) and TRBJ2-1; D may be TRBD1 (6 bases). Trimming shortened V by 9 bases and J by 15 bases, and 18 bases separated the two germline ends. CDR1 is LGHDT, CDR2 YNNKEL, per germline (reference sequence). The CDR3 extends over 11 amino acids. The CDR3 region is CASSKQGRRFF. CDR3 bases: TGTGCCAGTTCAAAACAGGGAAGGCGGTTCTTC.

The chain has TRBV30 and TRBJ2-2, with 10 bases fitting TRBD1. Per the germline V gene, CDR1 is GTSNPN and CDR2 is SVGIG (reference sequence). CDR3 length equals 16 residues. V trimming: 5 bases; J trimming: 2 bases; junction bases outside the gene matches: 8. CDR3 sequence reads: CAWRGGTGVNTGELFF. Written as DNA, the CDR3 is TGTGCCTGGCGGGGGGGGACAGGGGTAAACACCGGGGAGCTGTTTTTT. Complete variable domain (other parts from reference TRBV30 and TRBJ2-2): SQTIHQWPATLVQPVGSPLSLECTVEGTSNPNLYWYRQAAGRGLQLLFYSVGIGQISSEVPQNLSASRPQDRQFILSSKKLLLSDSGFYLCAWRGGTGVNTGELFFGEGSRLTVL.

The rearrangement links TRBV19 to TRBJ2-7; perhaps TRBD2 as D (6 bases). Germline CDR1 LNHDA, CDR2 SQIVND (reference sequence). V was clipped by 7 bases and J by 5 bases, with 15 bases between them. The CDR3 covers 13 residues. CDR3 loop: CASTGTSKDEQYF. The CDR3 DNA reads TGTGCCAGTACTGGTACTAGCAAGGACGAGCAGTACTTC.

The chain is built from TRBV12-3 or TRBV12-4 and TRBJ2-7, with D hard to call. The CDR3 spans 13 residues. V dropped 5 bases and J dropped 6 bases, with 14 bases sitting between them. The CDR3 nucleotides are TGTGCCAGCAGTCCGCAATTAGAGTCCGAGCAGTACTTC. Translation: CASSPQLESEQYF.

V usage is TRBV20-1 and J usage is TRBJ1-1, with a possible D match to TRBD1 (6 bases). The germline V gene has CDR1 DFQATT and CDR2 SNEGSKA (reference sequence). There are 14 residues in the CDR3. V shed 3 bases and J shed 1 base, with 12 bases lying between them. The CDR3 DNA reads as TGCAGTGCTAGTATAACAGGGCGGAACACTGAAGCTTTCTTT. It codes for CSASITGRNTEAFF.

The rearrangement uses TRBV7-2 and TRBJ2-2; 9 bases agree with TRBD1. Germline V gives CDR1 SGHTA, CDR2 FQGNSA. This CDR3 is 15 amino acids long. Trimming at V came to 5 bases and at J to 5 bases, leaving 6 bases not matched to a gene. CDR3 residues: CASSNRDRDTGELFF. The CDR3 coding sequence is TGTGCCAGCAGCAACCGGGACAGGGATACCGGGGAGCTGTTTTTT.

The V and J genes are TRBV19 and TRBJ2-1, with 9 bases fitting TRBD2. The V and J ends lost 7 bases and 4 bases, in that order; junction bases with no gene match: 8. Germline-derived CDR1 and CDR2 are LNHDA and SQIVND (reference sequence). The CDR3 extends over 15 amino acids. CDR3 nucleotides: TGTGCCAGTACAAGAGCGGGAGGCACTTACAATGAGCAGTTCTTC. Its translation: CASTRAGGTYNEQFF.

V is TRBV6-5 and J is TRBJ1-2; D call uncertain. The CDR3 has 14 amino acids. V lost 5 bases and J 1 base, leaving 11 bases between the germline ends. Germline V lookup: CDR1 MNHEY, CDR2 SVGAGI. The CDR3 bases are TGTGCCAGCAGTCGCGGCGCCGGTAACTATGGCTACACCTTC. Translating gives CASSRGAGNYGYTF.

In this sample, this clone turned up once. CDR3 in DNA: TGTGCCAGTAGTGTGGCAGGGGACAGTCAGCCCCAGCATTTT. Protein sequence: CASSVAGDSQPQHF. J is TRBJ1-5 and V is TRBV19; TRBD1 aligns across 7 bases. This CDR3 has 14 amino acids. With V trimmed by 5 bases and J by 6 bases, 7 bases remained unmatched. Germline V CDR1 and CDR2: LNHDA, SQIVND (reference sequence).

The CDR3 nucleotides read TGTGCCAGCAGTTTATATTCAGGGACATATAGCAATCAGCCCCAGCATTTT. Translated, it gives CASSLYSGTYSNQPQHF. This chain joins TRBV27 and TRBJ1-5; D possibly corresponds to TRBD1 (6 bases). Per germline, CDR1 MNHEY and CDR2 SMNVEV (reference sequence). The CDR3 has 17 amino acids. The V end was cut by 1 base, the J end by 0 bases, with 13 bases between.

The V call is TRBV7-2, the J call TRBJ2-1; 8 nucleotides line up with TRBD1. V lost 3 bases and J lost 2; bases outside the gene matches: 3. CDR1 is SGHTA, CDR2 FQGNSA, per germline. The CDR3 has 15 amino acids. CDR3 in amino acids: CASSFRGQAYNEQFF. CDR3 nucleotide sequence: TGTGCCAGCAGCTTTCGGGGACAGGCCTACAATGAGCAGTTCTTC.

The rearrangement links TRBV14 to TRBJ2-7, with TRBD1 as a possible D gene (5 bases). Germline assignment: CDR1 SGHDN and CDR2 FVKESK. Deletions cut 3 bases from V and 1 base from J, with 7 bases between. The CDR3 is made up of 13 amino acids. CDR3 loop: CASSQTVSYEQYF. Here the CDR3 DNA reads TGTGCCAGCAGCCAGACAGTATCCTACGAGCAGTACTTC.

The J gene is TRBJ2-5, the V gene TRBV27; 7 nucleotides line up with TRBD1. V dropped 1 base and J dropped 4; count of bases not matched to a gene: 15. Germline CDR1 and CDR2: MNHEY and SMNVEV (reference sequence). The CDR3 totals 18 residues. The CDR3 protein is CASSLFGLRGSGGETQYF. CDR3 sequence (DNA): TGTGCCAGCAGTTTATTCGGCCTCAGGGGGTCGGGTGGAGAGACCCAGTACTTC.

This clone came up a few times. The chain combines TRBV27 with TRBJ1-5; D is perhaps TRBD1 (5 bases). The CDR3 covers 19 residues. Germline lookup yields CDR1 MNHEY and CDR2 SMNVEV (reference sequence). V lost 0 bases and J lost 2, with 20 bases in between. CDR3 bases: TGTGCCAGCAGTTTATCCGGTGGGGCAATTCCCTTGGGCAATCAGCCCCAGCATTTT. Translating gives CASSLSGGAIPLGNQPQHF.

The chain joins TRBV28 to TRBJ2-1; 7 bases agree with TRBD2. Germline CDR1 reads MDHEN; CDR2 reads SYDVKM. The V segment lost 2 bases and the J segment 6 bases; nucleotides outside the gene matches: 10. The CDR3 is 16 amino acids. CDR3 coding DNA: TGTGCCAGCAGTTTACACGTCTCTAGCGGCGGCAATGAGCAGTTCTTC. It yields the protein CASSLHVSSGGNEQFF.

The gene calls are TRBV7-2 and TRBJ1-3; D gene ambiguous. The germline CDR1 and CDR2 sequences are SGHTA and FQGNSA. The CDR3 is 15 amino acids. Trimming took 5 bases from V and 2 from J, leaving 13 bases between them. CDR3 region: CASSPDLWAGNTIYF. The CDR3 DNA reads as TGTGCCAGCAGCCCGGACTTATGGGCTGGAAACACCATATATTTT. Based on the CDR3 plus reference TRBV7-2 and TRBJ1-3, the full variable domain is GAGVSQSPSNKVTEKGKDVELRCDPISGHTALYWYRQSLGQGLEFLIYFQGNSAPDKSGLPSDRFSAERTGGSVSTLTIQRTQQEDSAVYLCASSPDLWAGNTIYFGEGSWLTVV.

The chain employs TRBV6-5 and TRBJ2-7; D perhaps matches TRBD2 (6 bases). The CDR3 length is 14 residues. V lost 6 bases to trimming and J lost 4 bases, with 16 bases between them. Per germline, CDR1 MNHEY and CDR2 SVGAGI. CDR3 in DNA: TGTGCCAGCAGCTCACCGGGACTGAAATACGAGCAGTACTTC. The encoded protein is CASSSPGLKYEQYF.

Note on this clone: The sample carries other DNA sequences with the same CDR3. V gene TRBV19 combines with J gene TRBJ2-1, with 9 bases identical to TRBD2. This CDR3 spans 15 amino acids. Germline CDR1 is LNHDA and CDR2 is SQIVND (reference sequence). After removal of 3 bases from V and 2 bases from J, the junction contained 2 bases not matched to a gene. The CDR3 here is CASSISSGTYNEQFF. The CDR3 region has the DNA TGTGCCAGTAGTATCTCTAGCGGGACCTACAATGAGCAGTTCTTC.

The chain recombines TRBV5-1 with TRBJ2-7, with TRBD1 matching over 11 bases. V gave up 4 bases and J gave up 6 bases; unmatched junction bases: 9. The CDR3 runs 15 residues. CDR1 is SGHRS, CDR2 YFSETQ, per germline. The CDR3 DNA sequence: TGCGCCAGCAGCCTCCACGGACAGGGGGCGATCGAGCAGTACTTC. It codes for CASSLHGQGAIEQYF. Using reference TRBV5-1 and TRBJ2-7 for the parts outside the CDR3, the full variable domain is KAGVTQTPRYLIKTRGQQVTLSCSPISGHRSVSWYQQTPGQGLQFLFEYFSETQRNKGNFPGRFSGRQFSNSRSEMNVSTLELGDSALYLCASSLHGQGAIEQYFGPGTRLTVT.

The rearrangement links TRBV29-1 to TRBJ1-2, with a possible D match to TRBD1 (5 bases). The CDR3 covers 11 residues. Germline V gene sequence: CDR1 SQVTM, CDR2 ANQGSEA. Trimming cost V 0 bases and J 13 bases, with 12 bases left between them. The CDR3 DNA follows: TGCAGCGTTGAAGAGGGGCAGTCGGGCACCTTC. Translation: CSVEEGQSGTF. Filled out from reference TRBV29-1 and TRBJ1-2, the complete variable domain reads SAVISQKPSRDICQRGTSLTIQCQVDSQVTMMFWYRQQPGQSLTLIATANQGSEATYESGFVIDKFPISRPNLTFSTLTVSNMSPEDSSIYLCSVEEGQSGTFGSGTRLTVV.